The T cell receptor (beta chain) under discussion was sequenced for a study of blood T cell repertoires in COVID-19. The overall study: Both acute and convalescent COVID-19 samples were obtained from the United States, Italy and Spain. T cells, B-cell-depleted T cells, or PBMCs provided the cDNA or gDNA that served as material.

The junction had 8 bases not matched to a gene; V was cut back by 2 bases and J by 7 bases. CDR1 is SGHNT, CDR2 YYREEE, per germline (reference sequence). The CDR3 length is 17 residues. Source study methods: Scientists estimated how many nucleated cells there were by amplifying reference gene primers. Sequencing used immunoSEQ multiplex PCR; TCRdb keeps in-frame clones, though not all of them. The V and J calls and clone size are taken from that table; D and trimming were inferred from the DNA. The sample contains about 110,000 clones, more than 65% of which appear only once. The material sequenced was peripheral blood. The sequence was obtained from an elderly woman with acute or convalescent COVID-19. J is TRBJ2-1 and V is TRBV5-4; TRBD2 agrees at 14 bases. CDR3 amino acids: CASSFSGLAGVGNEQFF. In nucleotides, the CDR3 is TGTGCCAGCAGCTTTTCGGGACTAGCGGGAGTAGGGAATGAGCAGTTCTTC.